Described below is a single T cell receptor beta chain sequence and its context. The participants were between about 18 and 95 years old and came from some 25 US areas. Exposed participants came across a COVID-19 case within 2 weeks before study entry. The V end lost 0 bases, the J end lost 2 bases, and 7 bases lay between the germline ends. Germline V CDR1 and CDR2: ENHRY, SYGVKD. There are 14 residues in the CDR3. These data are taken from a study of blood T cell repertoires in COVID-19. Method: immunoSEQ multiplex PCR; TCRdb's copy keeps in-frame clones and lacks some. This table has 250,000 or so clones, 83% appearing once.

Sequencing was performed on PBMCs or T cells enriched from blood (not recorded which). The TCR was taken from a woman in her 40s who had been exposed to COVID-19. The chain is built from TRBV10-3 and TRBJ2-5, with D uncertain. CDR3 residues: CAISESSGQETQYF. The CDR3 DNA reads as TGTGCCATCAGTGAGTCGTCAGGTCAAGAGACCCAGTACTTC.